The 27 T cell receptor beta chains below were found in one sample sequenced in a study of blood T cell repertoires in COVID-19. The protocol was immunoSEQ multiplex PCR, while the TCRdb copy is restricted to in-frame clones and leaves out a portion. Of some 400,000 clones listed, more than 65% are singletons. Material: peripheral blood. These receptors all come from a human donor with acute or convalescent COVID-19. The donor label of this sample is uncertain.

The rearrangement joins TRBV12-3 or TRBV12-4 to TRBJ1-2, with TRBD1 matching over 8 bases. The length of the CDR3 is 13 residues. Losses at the gene ends were 7 bases for V and 8 bases for J; bases not matched to a gene: 9. CDR3 bases: TGTGCCAGCAAGACAGGGGCAGATGAGGGCTACACCTTC. Translated: CASKTGADEGYTF.

This sequence joins TRBV29-1 and TRBJ1-2; 7 bases line up with TRBD1. V shed 7 bases and J 4 bases; nucleotides not matched to a gene: 15. Germline V gene data show CDR1 as SQVTM and CDR2 as ANQGSEA. The CDR3 loop spans 15 amino acids. The CDR3 DNA follows: TGCAGCGCCGGGACCCTAGGGGGCGCGGGCTATGGCTACACCTTC. It translates to CSAGTLGGAGYGYTF.

This chain uses TRBV12-3 or TRBV12-4 with TRBJ1-3, with unresolved D. CDR3 length: 12 amino acids. V was clipped by 7 bases and J by 4 bases, with 8 bases between them. For the CDR3, the DNA is TGTGCCAGCACTCCTAGGGGAAACACCATATATTTT. Its protein is CASTPRGNTIYF.

The chain has TRBV6-6 and TRBJ1-2, with D perhaps matching TRBD1 (6 bases). In germline, CDR1 is MNHNY, CDR2 SVGAGI (reference sequence). The length of the CDR3 is 15 residues. Trimming pared 4 bases from V and 5 bases from J, leaving 17 bases between. DNA for the CDR3: TGTGCCAGCAGTTCGGACAGAAACCTTGGTTATGGCTACACCTTC. Translating gives CASSSDRNLGYGYTF.

The V gene is TRBV29-1, the J gene TRBJ1-2, with D possibly TRBD1 on 5 matching bases. Germline-derived CDR1 and CDR2 are SQVTM and ANQGSEA. The CDR3 spans 12 residues. V lost 4 bases and J 3 bases, leaving 9 bases between the germline ends. In DNA, the CDR3 is TGCAGCGTTGGACAGCGAGACTATGGCTACACCTTC. It codes for CSVGQRDYGYTF. The full variable domain, in which reference TRBV29-1 and TRBJ1-2 provide the parts outside the CDR3, is SAVISQKPSRDICQRGTSLTIQCQVDSQVTMMFWYRQQPGQSLTLIATANQGSEATYESGFVIDKFPISRPNLTFSTLTVSNMSPEDSSIYLCSVGQRDYGYTFGSGTRLTVV.

The CDR3 loop reads CASSRSSRDEKLFF. The CDR3 DNA sequence: TGTGCCAGCAGCCGGTCTTCGCGGGATGAAAAACTGTTTTTT. The rearrangement joins TRBV5-6 to TRBJ1-4; D remains ambiguous. Germline CDR1 is SGHDT and CDR2 is YYEEEE. Trimming left V 4 bases short and J 6 bases short, with 13 bases between. The CDR3 totals 14 residues.

The chain recombines TRBV5-4 with TRBJ2-5; D is perhaps TRBD2 (5 bases). Germline V gives CDR1 SGHNT, CDR2 YYREEE (reference sequence). Trimming took 5 bases from V and 1 from J, leaving 9 bases between them. The CDR3 consists of 13 residues. The CDR3 coding sequence is TGTGCCAGCAGGTCGGGAATCCAAGAGACCCAGTACTTC. Encoded protein: CASRSGIQETQYF.

The chain has TRBV5-1 and TRBJ1-3; D may be TRBD1 (6 bases). Germline loops: CDR1 SGHRS, CDR2 YFSETQ. The CDR3 totals 15 residues. V lost 0 bases and J lost 3, with 10 bases in between. The CDR3 region is CASSLDRVGGNTIYF. CDR3 coding DNA: TGCGCCAGCAGCTTGGACAGGGTCGGTGGAAACACCATATATTTT.

The gene calls are TRBV7-9 and TRBJ2-7; the match to TRBD2 covers 8 bases. V trimming: 5 bases; J trimming: 1 base; junction bases outside the gene matches: 10. Germline values: CDR1 SEHNR, CDR2 FQNEAQ (reference sequence). CDR3 length: 16 amino acids. Here the CDR3 DNA reads TGTGCCAGCAGCCCAAGTGGCGGGAGGCCATCCTACGAGCAGTACTTC. The encoded protein is CASSPSGGRPSYEQYF. The variable domain in full, completed from reference TRBV7-9 and TRBJ2-7, reads DTGVSQNPRHKITKRGQNVTFRCDPISEHNRLYWYRQTLGQGPEFLTYFQNEAQLEKSRLLSDRFSAERPKGSFSTLEIQRTEQGDSAMYLCASSPSGGRPSYEQYFGPGTRLTVT.

The chain links TRBV2 to TRBJ1-1, with no clear D. The CDR3 spans 13 residues. The ends were cut back, 6 bases at V and 1 base at J, with 9 bases in the middle. The germline gives CDR1 SNHLY, CDR2 FYNNEI. The CDR3 loop is CASSKERNTEAFF. In nucleotides, the CDR3 is TGTGCCAGCAGCAAGGAGAGGAACACTGAAGCTTTCTTT. The full variable domain, in which reference TRBV2 and TRBJ1-1 provide the parts outside the CDR3, is EPEVTQTPSHQVTQMGQEVILRCVPISNHLYFYWYRQILGQKVEFLVSFYNNEISEKSEIFDDQFSVERPDGSNFTLKIRSTKLEDSAMYFCASSKERNTEAFFGQGTRLTVV.

CDR3 sequence (DNA): TGTGCCAGCAGCCCCGACAGCTACACTGAAGCTTTCTTT. Translated, it gives CASSPDSYTEAFF. The gene calls are TRBV11-2 and TRBJ1-1, with a tentative D call TRBD1 (5 bases). Germline V gene lookup returns CDR1 SGHAT and CDR2 FQNNGV. The CDR3 runs 13 residues. The germline V and J ends were trimmed by 5 bases and 3 bases, with 10 bases remaining between them.

This clone was detected once. This chain connects TRBV3-1 (or the pseudogene TRBV3-2) to TRBJ1-5; D is unclear. V was trimmed by 3 bases and J by 6 bases, leaving 6 bases between them. The CDR3 sequence is 12 residues long. The germline CDR1 and CDR2 sequences are LGHDT and YNNKEL (reference sequence). Written as DNA, the CDR3 is TGTGCCAGCAGCCAGTCCGGTCAGCCCCAGCATTTT. Translation gives CASSQSGQPQHF.

V is TRBV7-8 and J is TRBJ1-2; D is unclear. The CDR3 extends over 17 amino acids. Germline V lookup: CDR1 SGHVS, CDR2 FQNEAQ. With 2 bases removed from V and 0 bases from J, the gap between germline ends came to 16 bases. CDR3 nucleotide sequence: TGTGCCAGCAGCTTACTTTCCACACCGCCCTCTAACTATGGCTACACCTTC. Its translation is CASSLLSTPPSNYGYTF.

DNA of the CDR3: TGTGCCAGCAGACGAACTAGCGGACGCACCCTCACAGATACGCAGTATTTT. It codes for CASRRTSGRTLTDTQYF. The chain links TRBV6-6 to TRBJ2-3, with 8 bases aligning to TRBD2. V lost 6 bases and J lost 2; bases outside the gene matches: 13. This CDR3 has 17 amino acids. Germline V gives CDR1 MNHNY, CDR2 SVGAGI (reference sequence).

The genes are TRBV3-1 (or the pseudogene TRBV3-2) and TRBJ1-1; D is possibly TRBD1 (6 bases). The ends were cut back, 3 bases at V and 4 bases at J, with 9 bases in the middle. Germline CDR1 is LGHDT and CDR2 is YNNKEL (reference sequence). The CDR3 contains 13 residues. The CDR3 sequence: CASSHRGATEAFF. In nucleotides, the CDR3 is TGTGCCAGCAGCCACAGGGGTGCCACTGAAGCTTTCTTT.

The chain recombines TRBV15 with TRBJ2-7; 10 bases fit TRBD1. Germline V gene data show CDR1 as LNHNV and CDR2 as YYDKDF (reference sequence). J lost 3 bases, V lost 0 bases, and 2 bases had no gene match. This CDR3 contains 15 residues. The chain's CDR3 is CATSRDGTGDYEQYF. The CDR3 DNA is TGTGCCACCAGCAGAGATGGGACAGGGGACTACGAGCAGTACTTC.

The chain combines TRBV5-1 with TRBJ1-6; weak D call: TRBD1 (6 bases). The V and J ends lost 7 bases and 0 bases respectively, with 14 bases between them. The length of the CDR3 is 16 residues. Germline assignment: CDR1 SGHRS and CDR2 YFSETQ. The CDR3 here is CASRRDTSSYNSPLHF. CDR3 coding DNA: TGCGCCAGCCGACGGGACACTAGCTCCTATAATTCACCCCTCCACTTT.

This rearrangement joins TRBV11-2 to TRBJ2-1; D remains ambiguous. Germline lookup yields CDR1 SGHAT and CDR2 FQNNGV. This CDR3 region has 16 residues. The V end was cut by 3 bases, the J end by 0 bases, with 12 bases between. CDR3 in DNA: TGTGCCAGCAGCTTGCGACTCTTAAGCTCCTACAATGAGCAGTTCTTC. Translated, it gives CASSLRLLSSYNEQFF.

The V gene is TRBV2, the J gene TRBJ1-4, with D hard to call. The CDR3 runs to 11 residues. In germline, CDR1 is SNHLY, CDR2 FYNNEI. V dropped 7 bases and J dropped 8 bases, with 8 bases sitting between them. CDR3 DNA: TGTGCCAGCACAGGTGACGAAAAACTGTTTTTT. Protein product: CASTGDEKLFF.

V and J are TRBV19 and TRBJ1-3; the D is unclear. The CDR3 contains 16 residues. CDR1 LNHDA and CDR2 SQIVND come from the germline V gene (reference sequence). Trimming stripped 5 bases from V and 0 bases from J, with 14 bases between. The CDR3 protein is CASSHLSTNSGNTIYF. DNA of the CDR3: TGTGCCAGTAGTCATCTCTCTACCAACTCTGGAAACACCATATATTTT.

In DNA form, the CDR3 reads TGTGCCAGCAGCTCGCCCGGACAGCGCCTGTTTTTT. It codes for CASSSPGQRLFF. The V call is TRBV7-2, the J call TRBJ1-4; possible D gene TRBD1, 6 bases. The CDR3 runs to 12 residues. The V end lost 4 bases, the J end lost 14 bases, and 14 bases lay between the germline ends. Germline V CDR1 and CDR2: SGHTA, FQGNSA.

The rearrangement uses TRBV19 and TRBJ2-5; D might be TRBD2 (5 bases). V was cut by 3 bases and J by 0 bases, with 11 bases left in between. The CDR3 length is 15 residues. CDR1 is LNHDA, CDR2 SQIVND, per germline (reference sequence). The CDR3 DNA is TGTGCCAGTAGTATTGGCGGGTTGTACCAAGAGACCCAGTACTTC. Translation: CASSIGGLYQETQYF.

This chain uses TRBV5-1 with TRBJ1-5, with 8 bases identical to TRBD1. CDR1 and CDR2 from the germline V gene are SGHRS and YFSETQ. V lost 0 bases and J lost 7; bases outside the gene matches: 3. The CDR3 length is 14 residues. The CDR3 sequence is CASSLAGGIQPQHF. CDR3 DNA: TGCGCCAGCAGCTTGGCAGGGGGCATACAGCCCCAGCATTTT.

The V and J genes are TRBV7-9 and TRBJ2-5, with D possibly being TRBD2 (5 bases). V dropped 8 bases and J dropped 6 bases, with 19 bases sitting between them. The CDR3 runs 14 residues. Germline V gene data show CDR1 as SEHNR and CDR2 as FQNEAQ (reference sequence). CDR3 DNA: TGTGCCAGCTTGCCGGCGGTGACGGGAAAGACCCAGTACTTC. Translated, it gives CASLPAVTGKTQYF.

The J gene is TRBJ1-1, the V gene TRBV4-1; 8 bases agree with TRBD1. From germline, CDR1 is MGHRA and CDR2 YSYEKL. V lost 1 base, J lost 1 base, and 11 bases stayed unmatched. The CDR3 covers 18 residues. This CDR3 reads CASSQALDRVGWNTEAFF. CDR3 bases: TGCGCCAGCAGCCAAGCTCTGGACAGGGTAGGTTGGAACACTGAAGCTTTCTTT.

This chain connects TRBV3-1 (or the pseudogene TRBV3-2) to TRBJ2-2; TRBD2 agrees at 7 bases. J was trimmed by 7 bases and V by 2 bases; bases with no gene match: 13. The V gene's germline CDR1 is LGHDT and CDR2 YNNKEL (reference sequence). The CDR3 covers 17 residues. This CDR3 is CASSQTGRASGYGELFF. DNA of the CDR3: TGTGCCAGCAGCCAAACCGGCCGGGCTAGCGGATACGGGGAGCTGTTTTTT.

The genes are TRBV14 and TRBJ2-5; the D is unclear. The CDR3 spans 15 residues. CDR1 SGHDN and CDR2 FVKESK come from the germline V gene. V lost 1 base and J 0 bases, leaving 9 bases between the germline ends. The CDR3 bases are TGTGCCAGCAGCCAAGTGGGCAGCTACCAAGAGACCCAGTACTTC. Amino acid sequence: CASSQVGSYQETQYF.